A single sample gave rise to the 9 T cell receptor beta chains below, sequenced in a study of T cells in lung cancer brain metastases. Repertoires were generated with immunoSEQ multiplex PCR, while TCRdb's copy carries only in-frame clones and drops some. The sample lists about 5,600 clones; approximately 84% were seen once. The sample taken for sequencing was tumor tissue from a brain metastasis. The receptors here all came from a man aged 50-59 years with non-small cell lung cancer that had spread to the brain.

The gene calls are TRBV2 and TRBJ1-1, with D hard to call. This CDR3 has 14 amino acids. Trimming took off 3 bases at V and 3 bases at J, with 11 bases between the two ends. Germline CDR1 reads SNHLY; CDR2 reads FYNNEI. The CDR3 is CASSDTDIDTEAFF. CDR3 DNA sequence: TGTGCCAGCAGTGATACCGATATTGACACTGAAGCTTTCTTT.

The genes are TRBV9 and TRBJ1-2; 9 nucleotides agree with TRBD1. The CDR3 spans 14 residues. The germline V gene has CDR1 SGDLS and CDR2 YYNGEE. Trimming took 4 bases from V and 7 from J; bases not matched to a gene: 8. The CDR3 region has the DNA TGTGCCAGCAGCTCCGACAGGGGGGGAATTGGCTACACCTTC. Amino acids: CASSSDRGGIGYTF.

V and J are TRBV7-9 and TRBJ2-5, with D possibly being TRBD2 (6 bases). Germline V gene lookup returns CDR1 SEHNR and CDR2 FQNEAQ (reference sequence). V lost 5 bases to trimming and J lost 0 bases, with 13 bases between them. There are 15 residues in the CDR3. As DNA, the CDR3 is TGTGCCAGCAGCCCGGGGACGGGAGACCAAGAGACCCAGTACTTC. This sequence encodes CASSPGTGDQETQYF. Variable domain in full (rest from reference TRBV7-9 and TRBJ2-5): DTGVSQNPRHKITKRGQNVTFRCDPISEHNRLYWYRQTLGQGPEFLTYFQNEAQLEKSRLLSDRFSAERPKGSFSTLEIQRTEQGDSAMYLCASSPGTGDQETQYFGPGTRLLVL.

The CDR3 loop is CATSRYSTRTDTQYF. The CDR3 coding sequence is TGTGCCACCAGCAGGTACAGCACCCGCACAGATACGCAGTATTTT. The chain carries TRBV15 and TRBJ2-3; D unclear. The CDR3 runs 15 residues. The V and J ends lost 3 bases and 1 base respectively, with 11 bases between them. Germline CDR1 is LNHNV and CDR2 is YYDKDF (reference sequence).

As concerns this clone: Relative to the germline gene, one junction end is altered; a read error may explain this. The V gene is TRBV4-2, the J gene TRBJ2-7, with D uncertain. The CDR3 length is 13 residues. Germline CDR1 reads LGHNA; CDR2 reads YNFKEQ. CDR3 protein: CANSQDLRYEQYF. As DNA, the CDR3 is TGTGCCAACAGCCAAGATCTACGTTACGAGCAGTACTTC.

The chain combines TRBV2 with TRBJ2-3; 8 bases match TRBD2. CDR1 and CDR2 from the germline V gene are SNHLY and FYNNEI. The CDR3 sequence is 15 residues long. J lost 0 bases, V lost 6 bases, and 5 bases had no gene match. The CDR3 sequence is CASSQRGTSTDTQYF. The CDR3 DNA follows: TGTGCCAGCAGCCAGCGGGGGACTAGCACAGATACGCAGTATTTT.

V and J are TRBV7-2 and TRBJ1-1, with a weak D call TRBD1 (5 bases). The CDR3 contains 15 residues. Germline CDR1 SGHTA, CDR2 FQGNSA. V lost 3 bases to trimming and J lost 0 bases, with 11 bases between them. The CDR3 sequence: CASSFQGGMNTEAFF. CDR3 DNA: TGTGCCAGCAGCTTTCAGGGAGGAATGAACACTGAAGCTTTCTTT.

This clone turned up a few times. The sample carries other DNA sequences with the same CDR3. The CDR3 is CASSLAAYEQYF. The CDR3 DNA sequence: TGTGCCAGCAGCTTAGCGGCGTACGAGCAGTACTTC. V and J are TRBV11-2 and TRBJ2-7, with D hard to call. V lost 1 base to trimming and J lost 4 bases, with 5 bases between them. CDR1 SGHAT and CDR2 FQNNGV come from the germline V gene. CDR3 length: 12 amino acids.

The rearrangement links TRBV19 to TRBJ2-7, with D perhaps being TRBD1 or TRBD2 (6 bases each). In germline, CDR1 is LNHDA, CDR2 SQIVND (reference sequence). V lost 5 bases, J lost 4 bases, and 18 bases lay in between. The CDR3 length is 15 residues. CDR3 sequence reads: CASSDVPGAGYEQYF. In nucleotides, the CDR3 is TGTGCCAGTAGTGACGTCCCGGGGGCAGGATACGAGCAGTACTTC.